This T cell receptor beta chain was recovered during a study of blood T cell repertoires in COVID-19. Study-level information: PBMCs, B-cell-depleted T cells, or T cells provided the cDNA or gDNA that made up the material.

Sequencing was performed with immunoSEQ multiplex PCR; in TCRdb, only in-frame clones are kept and a portion is missing. The sample contains about 200,000 clones, 88% of which appear only once. CDR3 length: 17 amino acids. In germline, CDR1 is LNHNV, CDR2 YYDKDF (reference sequence). V shed 4 bases and J shed 4 bases, with 21 bases lying between them. The specimen sequenced was peripheral blood. This chain joins TRBV15 and TRBJ2-3; TRBD2 might be the D (5 bases). The sequence was collected from a man aged 40-50 years with active or convalescent COVID-19. Here the CDR3 DNA reads TGTGCCACCAGCAACCCCCTGTGGGAGCGGAACCCAGATACGCAGTATTTT. Amino acids: CATSNPLWERNPDTQYF.